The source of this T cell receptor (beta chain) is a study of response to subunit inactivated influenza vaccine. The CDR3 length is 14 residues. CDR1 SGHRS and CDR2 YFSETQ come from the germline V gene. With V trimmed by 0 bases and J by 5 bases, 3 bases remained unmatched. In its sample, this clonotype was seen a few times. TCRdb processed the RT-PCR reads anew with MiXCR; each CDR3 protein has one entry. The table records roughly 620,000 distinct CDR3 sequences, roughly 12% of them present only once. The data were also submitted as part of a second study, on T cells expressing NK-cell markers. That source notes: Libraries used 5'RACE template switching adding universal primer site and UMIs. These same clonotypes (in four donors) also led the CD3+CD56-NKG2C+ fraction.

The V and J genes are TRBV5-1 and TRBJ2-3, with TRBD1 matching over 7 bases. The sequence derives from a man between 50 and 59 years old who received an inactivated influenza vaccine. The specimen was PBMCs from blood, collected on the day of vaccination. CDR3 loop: CASSLEGGGDTQYF. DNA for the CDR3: TGCGCCAGCAGCTTGGAAGGGGGCGGAGATACGCAGTATTTT.